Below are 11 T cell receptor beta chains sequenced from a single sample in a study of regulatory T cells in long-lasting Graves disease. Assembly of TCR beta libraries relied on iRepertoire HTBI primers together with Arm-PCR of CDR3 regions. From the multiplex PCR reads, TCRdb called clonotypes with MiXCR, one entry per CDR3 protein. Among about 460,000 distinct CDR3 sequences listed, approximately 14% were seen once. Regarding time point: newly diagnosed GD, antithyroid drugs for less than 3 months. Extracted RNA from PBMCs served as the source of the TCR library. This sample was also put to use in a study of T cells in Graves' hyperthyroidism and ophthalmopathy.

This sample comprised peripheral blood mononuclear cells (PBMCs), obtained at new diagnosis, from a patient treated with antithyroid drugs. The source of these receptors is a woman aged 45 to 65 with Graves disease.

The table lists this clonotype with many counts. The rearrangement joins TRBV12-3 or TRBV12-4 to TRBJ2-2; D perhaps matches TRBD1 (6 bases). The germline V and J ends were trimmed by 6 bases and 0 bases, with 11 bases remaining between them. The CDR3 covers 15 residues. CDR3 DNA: TGTGCCAGCAGACGACAGGACGCGAACACCGGGGAGCTGTTTTTT. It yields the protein CASRRQDANTGELFF.

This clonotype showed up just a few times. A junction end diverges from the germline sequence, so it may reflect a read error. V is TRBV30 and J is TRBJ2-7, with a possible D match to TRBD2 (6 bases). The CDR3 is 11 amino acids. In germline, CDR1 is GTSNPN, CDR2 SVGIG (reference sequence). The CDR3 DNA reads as TGTGCCTGGACTCAACTGGGTCGGACTAACTTC. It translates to CAWTQLGRTNF.

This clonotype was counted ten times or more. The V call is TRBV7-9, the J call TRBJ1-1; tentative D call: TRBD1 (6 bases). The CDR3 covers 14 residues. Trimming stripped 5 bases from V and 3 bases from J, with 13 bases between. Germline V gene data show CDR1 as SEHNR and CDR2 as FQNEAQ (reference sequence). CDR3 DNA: TGTGCCAGCAGCCTACAGGGTCGAGACACTGAAGCTTTCTTT. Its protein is CASSLQGRDTEAFF.

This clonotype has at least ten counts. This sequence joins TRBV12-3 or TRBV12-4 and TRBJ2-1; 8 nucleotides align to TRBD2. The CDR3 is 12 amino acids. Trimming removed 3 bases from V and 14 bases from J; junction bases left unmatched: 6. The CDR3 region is CASSFGTRREFF. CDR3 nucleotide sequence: TGTGCCAGCAGTTTTGGGACTAGGAGGGAGTTCTTC.

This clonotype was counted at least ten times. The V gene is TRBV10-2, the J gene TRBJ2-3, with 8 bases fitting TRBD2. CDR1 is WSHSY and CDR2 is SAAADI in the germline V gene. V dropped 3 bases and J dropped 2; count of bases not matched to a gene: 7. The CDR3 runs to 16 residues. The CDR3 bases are TGCGCCAGCAGTGATCTATGGCGGGAGGACACAGATACGCAGTATTTT. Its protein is CASSDLWREDTDTQYF.

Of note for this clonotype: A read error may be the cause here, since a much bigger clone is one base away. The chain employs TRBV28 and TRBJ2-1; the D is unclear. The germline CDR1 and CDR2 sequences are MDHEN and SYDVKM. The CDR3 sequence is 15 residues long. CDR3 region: CVSSLRALHYNEQFF. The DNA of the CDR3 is TGTGTCAGCAGTTTACGGGCGTTACACTACAATGAGCAGTTCTTC.

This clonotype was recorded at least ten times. The CDR3 loop is CASSGGHQSGSSYEQYF. CDR3 DNA sequence: TGCGCCAGCAGCGGGGGGCACCAGAGCGGGAGCTCCTACGAGCAGTACTTC. The chain employs TRBV5-1 and TRBJ2-7; 8 bases fit TRBD2. The CDR3 contains 17 residues. Looked up from germline, CDR1 is SGHRS and CDR2 is YFSETQ. J lost 0 bases, V lost 4 bases, and 12 bases had no gene match.

CDR3 protein: CASSLTGGDGYTF. The CDR3 DNA sequence: TGTGCCAGCAGCTTAACAGGGGGGGATGGCTACACCTTC. The J gene is TRBJ1-2, the V gene TRBV7-2; 8 bases map to TRBD1. The V gene end was trimmed by 2 bases and the J gene end by 6 bases; junction bases not matched to a gene: 2. Germline CDR1 reads SGHTA; CDR2 reads FQGNSA. The CDR3 runs 13 residues.

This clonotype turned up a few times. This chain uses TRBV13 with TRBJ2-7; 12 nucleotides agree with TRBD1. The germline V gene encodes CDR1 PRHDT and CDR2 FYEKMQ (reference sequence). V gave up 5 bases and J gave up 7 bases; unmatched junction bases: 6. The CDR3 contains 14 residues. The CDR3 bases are TGTGCCAGCAGCCCAAGGGACAGGGGGCGTGAGCAGTACTTC. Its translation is CASSPRDRGREQYF. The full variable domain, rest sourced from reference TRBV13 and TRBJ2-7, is AAGVIQSPRHLIKEKRETATLKCYPIPRHDTVYWYQQGPGQDPQFLISFYEKMQSDKGSIPDRFSAQQFSDYHSELNMSSLELGDSALYFCASSPRDRGREQYFGPGTRLTVT.

The CDR3 loop reads CASSNRDRGDYGYTF. CDR3 sequence (DNA): TGTGCCAGTAGTAACCGGGACAGGGGAGACTATGGCTACACCTTC. The V gene is TRBV19, the J gene TRBJ1-2; 10 bases match TRBD1. The CDR3 sequence is 15 residues long. Germline-derived CDR1 and CDR2 are LNHDA and SQIVND (reference sequence). V lost 4 bases and J lost 3; bases outside the gene matches: 5.

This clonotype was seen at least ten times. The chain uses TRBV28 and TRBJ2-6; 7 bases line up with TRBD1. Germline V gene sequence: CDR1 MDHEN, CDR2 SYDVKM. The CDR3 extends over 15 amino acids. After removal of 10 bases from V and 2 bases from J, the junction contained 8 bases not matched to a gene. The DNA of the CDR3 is TGTGCCATCATGGAAGGGACAGCTGGGGCCAACGTCCTGACTTTC. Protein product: CAIMEGTAGANVLTF.